The TCR beta chain under discussion was sequenced for a study of beta chain features in type 1 diabetes. Heparinised blood was drawn once per donor, averaging roughly 0.11 L. Since all of the isolated RNA was reverse transcribed, expressed TCRB transcripts were what got sequenced. Sequencing was performed with immunoSEQ multiplex PCR; in TCRdb, only in-frame clones are kept and a portion is missing. The table includes just under 150,000 clones, less than 15% detected once. General study results and limits: Shortening that was moderate but significant affected the TCRB CDR3s of Type 1 diabetes patients in all four CD4+ subsets. Cells that show high TCR expression could be over-represented by cDNA sequencing.

A note on this clone: The antigen remains unidentified.

The specimen was central memory CD4+ T cells from blood. The TCR sequence derives from a man younger than 35 with type 1 diabetes.

CDR3 DNA sequence: TGCGCCAGCAGCTTGGGAATAAGCCAAGAGACCCAGTACTTC. It specifies CASSLGISQETQYF. V is TRBV5-1 and J is TRBJ2-5; D not resolved. The CDR3 length is 14 residues. The V end was cut by 0 bases, the J end by 1 base, with 7 bases between. Germline lookup yields CDR1 SGHRS and CDR2 YFSETQ.